This T cell receptor beta chain stems from a study of T cells in Graves' hyperthyroidism and ophthalmopathy. The study, taken as a whole, reports: From stable hyperthyroidism, ophthalmopathy was separated by a 13 V-J model. The model made its ophthalmopathy prediction, and onset followed a median about 6 months later. Clonotypes that were expanded in thyroid above 0.001 mostly appeared in blood too.

As for this clonotype: Its specificity is not known.

PBMCs were sourced from more than 7.5 ml fresh peripheral blood. The CDR3 runs 15 residues. The V and J ends lost 4 bases and 3 bases respectively, with 14 bases between them. Germline V gene sequence: CDR1 SGHNT, CDR2 YYREEE (reference sequence). TCR beta CDR3 regions were amplified from RNA transcripts. Initially, a first-round RT-PCR of the TCR CDR3 employed the HTBI primer set. TCRdb processed the multiplex PCR reads anew with MiXCR; each CDR3 protein has one entry. This table has fewer than 350,000 distinct CDR3 sequences, 18% appearing once. This chain joins TRBV5-4 and TRBJ2-1; D may be TRBD2 (6 bases). This sequence originates from a woman in her fifties or sixties with Graves' hyperthyroidism. The sequencing sample was made of blood. For the CDR3, the DNA is TGTGCCAGCAGCGCTGACTCAGCGGGCTACAATGAGCAGTTCTTC. It specifies CASSADSAGYNEQFF.